This TCR beta chain came from a study of early T cells in non-severe SARS-CoV-2 infection. Looking at the study overall: The input, bulk RNA from unsorted whole blood, was sequenced, and chains were unpaired.

The V end lost 2 bases, the J end lost 1 base, and 16 bases lay between the germline ends. Germline V gives CDR1 SGHTA, CDR2 FQGNSA. The CDR3 loop spans 17 amino acids. Each single cDNA molecule received a unique molecular identifier. TCRdb ran MiXCR on the 5' RACE reads and lists one entry per CDR3 protein. The repertoire consists of roughly 53,000 distinct CDR3 sequences, with 9.5% to 15% occurring once and the leading ten covering about 2.5%. Source: whole blood, taken at baseline. The chain has TRBV7-2 and TRBJ2-3; possibly TRBD2 for D (6 bases). This TCR derives from an adult who was a healthcare worker with PCR-confirmed SARS-CoV-2 infection or an uninfected control (not recorded which). The CDR3: CASSLRAGGWGTDTQYF. CDR3 nucleotide sequence: TGTGCCAGCAGCTTAAGGGCCGGAGGGTGGGGCACAGATACGCAGTATTTT.